This passage covers 25 T cell receptor beta chains from one sample sequenced in a study of cytomegalovirus exposure and HLA in healthy donors. The PCR contained 60 Vbeta and 13 Jbeta primers. Profiling relied on immunoSEQ multiplex PCR, and the TCRdb table lists in-frame clones only, not all of them. The table records approximately 210,000 clones, 77% of them present only once. Sequenced: PBMCs. Receptors were obtained from a woman aged 25 to 45 in good health and CMV-seropositive.

The V gene is TRBV18, the J gene TRBJ1-6; TRBD1 aligns across 8 bases. The CDR3 extends over 16 amino acids. Trimming at V came to 3 bases and at J to 6 bases, leaving 7 bases not matched to a gene. Germline-derived CDR1 and CDR2 are KGHSH and LQKENI. The CDR3 loop is CASSPDRGGLNSPLHF. Here the CDR3 DNA reads TGTGCCAGCTCACCTGACAGGGGAGGCCTTAATTCACCCCTCCACTTT.

This clone was found once. This chain joins TRBV28 and TRBJ1-2, with 9 bases lining up with TRBD1. This CDR3 contains 17 residues. V gave up 7 bases and J gave up 0 bases; unmatched junction bases: 12. CDR1 MDHEN and CDR2 SYDVKM come from the germline V gene. For the CDR3, the DNA is TGTGCCAGCACCCCTGACGGGACAGGGAAAGCTAACTATGGCTACACCTTC. It specifies CASTPDGTGKANYGYTF.

This chain links TRBV5-4 with TRBJ2-7; D not resolved. The CDR3 loop spans 15 amino acids. Trimming cost V 1 base and J 0 bases, with 11 bases left between them. Germline assignment: CDR1 SGHNT and CDR2 YYREEE (reference sequence). Written as DNA, the CDR3 is TGTGCCAGCAGCTTGCGGGTTGCCAGCTCCTACGAGCAGTACTTC. The encoded protein is CASSLRVASSYEQYF.

J is TRBJ2-7 and V is TRBV28; 7 positions match TRBD1. With V trimmed by 6 bases and J by 2 bases, 10 bases remained unmatched. The germline CDR1 and CDR2 sequences are MDHEN and SYDVKM. The CDR3 is made up of 15 amino acids. The CDR3 region is CASRPTGKGPYEQYF. CDR3 in DNA: TGTGCCAGCAGACCGACAGGGAAAGGGCCCTACGAGCAGTACTTC. Combining the CDR3 with reference TRBV28 and TRBJ2-7 gives the whole variable domain DVKVTQSSRYLVKRTGEKVFLECVQDMDHENMFWYRQDPGLGLRLIYFSYDVKMKEKGDIPEGYSVSREKKERFSLILESASTNQTSMYLCASRPTGKGPYEQYFGPGTRLTVT.

The genes are TRBV28 and TRBJ2-2; the match to TRBD2 covers 11 bases. V trimming: 7 bases; J trimming: 7 bases; junction bases outside the gene matches: 8. Germline CDR1 is MDHEN and CDR2 is SYDVKM. The CDR3 extends over 15 amino acids. The CDR3: CASILAGGRGGELFF. CDR3 nucleotide sequence: TGTGCCAGCATCCTAGCGGGAGGTCGGGGCGGGGAGCTGTTTTTT. The full variable domain, in which reference TRBV28 and TRBJ2-2 provide the parts outside the CDR3, is DVKVTQSSRYLVKRTGEKVFLECVQDMDHENMFWYRQDPGLGLRLIYFSYDVKMKEKGDIPEGYSVSREKKERFSLILESASTNQTSMYLCASILAGGRGGELFFGEGSRLTVL.

The chain links TRBV5-1 to TRBJ1-4, with D possibly matching TRBD1 (6 bases). With 3 bases removed from V and 8 bases from J, the gap between germline ends came to 17 bases. The CDR3 loop spans 15 amino acids. CDR1 and CDR2 from the germline V gene are SGHRS and YFSETQ. CDR3 DNA: TGCGCCAGCAGCTGGAACCAGGGGTTATACGAAAAACTGTTTTTT. Protein: CASSWNQGLYEKLFF.

This chain links TRBV7-2 with TRBJ1-2; D might be TRBD1 (5 bases). V was shortened by 5 bases and J by 4 bases, with 14 bases between the two germline ends. The CDR3 is 14 residues long. Germline V gives CDR1 SGHTA, CDR2 FQGNSA. CDR3 DNA: TGTGCCAGCAGCCCGAGGCGTCAGGGCTATGGCTACACCTTC. Protein: CASSPRRQGYGYTF. Variable domain in full (rest from reference TRBV7-2 and TRBJ1-2): GAGVSQSPSNKVTEKGKDVELRCDPISGHTALYWYRQSLGQGLEFLIYFQGNSAPDKSGLPSDRFSAERTGGSVSTLTIQRTQQEDSAVYLCASSPRRQGYGYTFGSGTRLTVV.

This sequence joins TRBV7-3 and TRBJ2-7, with 9 bases matching TRBD1. Germline loops: CDR1 SGHTA, CDR2 FQGTGA. Trimming took 7 bases from V and 3 from J; bases not matched to a gene: 13. This CDR3 is 16 amino acids long. This chain's CDR3 is CASIITAGTGLYEQYF. The CDR3 nucleotides are TGTGCCAGCATTATTACAGCCGGGACAGGGCTCTACGAGCAGTACTTC.

The CDR3 DNA sequence: TGTGCCAGCACCGCCAGGGCAAATGAAAAACTGTTTTTT. It is translated as CASTARANEKLFF. This chain connects TRBV11-2 to TRBJ1-4; D may be TRBD1 (5 bases). V shed 7 bases and J shed 5 bases, with 11 bases lying between them. The CDR3 extends over 13 amino acids. The germline V gene encodes CDR1 SGHAT and CDR2 FQNNGV. The complete variable domain, with remaining parts taken from reference TRBV11-2 and TRBJ1-4, reads EAGVAQSPRYKIIEKRQSVAFWCNPISGHATLYWYQQILGQGPKLLIQFQNNGVVDDSQLPKDRFSAERLKGVDSTLKIQPAKLEDSAVYLCASTARANEKLFFGSGTQLSVL.

CDR3 in DNA: TGTGCCAGCTCACTCTGGGGGCGAAGCAATCAGCCCCAGCATTTT. Translating gives CASSLWGRSNQPQHF. The J gene is TRBJ1-5, the V gene TRBV18; D may be TRBD1 (6 bases). V was clipped by 4 bases and J by 1 base, with 11 bases between them. This CDR3 is 15 amino acids long. Germline V gives CDR1 KGHSH, CDR2 LQKENI. The full variable domain, its missing parts supplied by reference TRBV18 and TRBJ1-5, is NAGVMQNPRHLVRRRGQEARLRCSPMKGHSHVYWYRQLPEEGLKFMVYLQKENIIDESGMPKERFSAEFPKEGPSILRIQQVVRGDSAAYFCASSLWGRSNQPQHFGDGTRLSIL.

This rearrangement joins TRBV7-6 to TRBJ1-4; a weak D match, TRBD1 (5 bases). Germline V gene sequence: CDR1 SGHVS, CDR2 FNYEAQ. Trimming removed 5 bases from V and 3 bases from J, with 13 bases in between. This CDR3 is 15 amino acids long. The CDR3 bases are TGTGCCAGCAGCATAAGGGGCCCCTCTAATGAAAAACTGTTTTTT. This gives the protein CASSIRGPSNEKLFF.

This CDR3 reads CASTVWDTKNTEAFF. The CDR3 DNA follows: TGTGCCAGTACCGTCTGGGACACAAAGAACACTGAAGCTTTCTTT. The genes are TRBV19 and TRBJ1-1; D is perhaps TRBD1 (6 bases). Germline-derived CDR1 and CDR2 are LNHDA and SQIVND (reference sequence). The V and J ends lost 7 bases and 1 base respectively, with 16 bases between them. The CDR3 extends over 15 amino acids.

This clone was recorded a few times. The rearrangement joins TRBV12-5 to TRBJ2-3; perhaps TRBD2 as D (6 bases). CDR1 and CDR2 (germline): LGHNT, FRNRAP. Trimming took off 6 bases at V and 1 base at J, with 11 bases between the two ends. CDR3 length: 14 residues. The CDR3 DNA is TGTGCTAGTGGACCGGGAGCAGGCACAGATACGCAGTATTTT. Residues: CASGPGAGTDTQYF.

The J gene is TRBJ1-1, the V gene TRBV10-3; no clear D gene. V lost 6 bases to trimming and J lost 9 bases, with 11 bases between them. This CDR3 contains 11 residues. Germline assignment: CDR1 ENHRY and CDR2 SYGVKD. The CDR3 loop is CAISIDGKAFF. The DNA of the CDR3 is TGTGCCATCAGCATCGACGGGAAAGCTTTCTTT.

Only one count was recorded for this clone. The chain recombines TRBV19 with TRBJ2-1, with D possibly matching TRBD2 (6 bases). CDR1 and CDR2 from the germline V gene are LNHDA and SQIVND (reference sequence). CDR3 size: 16 residues. Trimming shortened V by 4 bases and J by 5 bases, and 18 bases separated the two germline ends. Here the CDR3 reads CASSTLTSRGNNEQFF. The CDR3 nucleotides are TGTGCCAGTAGTACCCTTACTAGCAGAGGGAACAATGAGCAGTTCTTC.

This clone was counted only a few times. The rearrangement joins TRBV5-6 to TRBJ2-1; maybe TRBD2 (5 bases). CDR3 length: 15 residues. The germline V and J ends were trimmed by 3 bases and 3 bases, with 13 bases remaining between them. Germline assignment: CDR1 SGHDT and CDR2 YYEEEE. The CDR3 DNA reads as TGTGCCAGCAGCTGGCGGACTGTCTTCTACAATGAGCAGTTCTTC. Encoded protein: CASSWRTVFYNEQFF.

The sample holds a few counts of this clone. This chain links TRBV6-4 with TRBJ2-1; D gene unclear. Looked up from germline, CDR1 is MRHNA and CDR2 is SNTAGT. CDR3 length equals 14 residues. With 0 bases removed from V and 3 bases from J, the gap between germline ends came to 6 bases. The CDR3 DNA reads TGTGCCAGCAGTGACTCACGCGACTACAATGAGCAGTTCTTC. Encoded protein: CASSDSRDYNEQFF.

The chain couples TRBV5-1 to TRBJ1-1, with D maybe TRBD1 (5 bases). Looked up from germline, CDR1 is SGHRS and CDR2 is YFSETQ. CDR3 size: 14 residues. Trimming took off 4 bases at V and 1 base at J, with 11 bases between the two ends. CDR3 coding DNA: TGCGCCAGCAGCCCGGGACTTACGAACACTGAAGCTTTCTTT. This translates into CASSPGLTNTEAFF.

The V call is TRBV30, the J call TRBJ2-3; D call uncertain. This CDR3 has 13 residues. CDR1 GTSNPN and CDR2 SVGIG come from the germline V gene (reference sequence). V was pared by 4 bases and J by 2 bases, with 10 bases between. As DNA, the CDR3 is TGTGCCTGGAAGAGCAGGCCCACAGATACGCAGTATTTT. Translating gives CAWKSRPTDTQYF.

V gene TRBV30 combines with J gene TRBJ2-6; D is ambiguous. The germline gives CDR1 GTSNPN, CDR2 SVGIG (reference sequence). The CDR3 is made up of 16 amino acids. V was shortened by 1 base and J by 4 bases, with 14 bases between the two germline ends. Here the CDR3 reads CAWSEYPALGANVLTF. The CDR3 DNA is TGTGCCTGGAGTGAGTATCCTGCGTTGGGGGCCAACGTCCTGACTTTC.

The chain couples TRBV4-1 to TRBJ1-3; 8 bases are a match to TRBD1. The CDR3 is 16 residues long. Germline CDR1 and CDR2: MGHRA and YSYEKL. The ends lost 3 bases at V and 0 bases at J; junction bases unmatched: 4. The chain's CDR3 is CASSQMGQVSGNTIYF. CDR3 in DNA: TGCGCCAGCAGCCAGATGGGACAGGTCTCTGGAAACACCATATATTTT.

This rearrangement joins TRBV5-1 to TRBJ1-6; the D is unclear. The V and J ends lost 1 base and 7 bases respectively, with 12 bases between them. CDR1 and CDR2 from the germline V gene are SGHRS and YFSETQ. The CDR3 has 15 residues. CDR3 DNA: TGCGCCAGCAGCTTGCCGGAGGAGGGAAATTCACCCCTCCACTTT. As protein: CASSLPEEGNSPLHF.

This sequence joins TRBV5-6 and TRBJ1-3; D unresolved. The germline V gene has CDR1 SGHDT and CDR2 YYEEEE. The length of the CDR3 is 16 residues. V dropped 0 bases and J dropped 0 bases, with 10 bases sitting between them. As DNA, the CDR3 is TGTGCCAGCAGCTTGGGGTGGCAGATCTCTGGAAACACCATATATTTT. Amino acid sequence: CASSLGWQISGNTIYF.

J is TRBJ2-3 and V is TRBV28, with a possible D match to TRBD2 (6 bases). This CDR3 contains 16 residues. V lost 1 base to trimming and J lost 4 bases, with 15 bases between them. CDR1 and CDR2 (germline): MDHEN, SYDVKM. CDR3 in DNA: TGTGCCAGCAGTTTATTGGGACTCCCCTCCCCAGATACGCAGTATTTT. The encoded protein is CASSLLGLPSPDTQYF.

This sequence joins TRBV5-4 and TRBJ2-3, with 7 bases matching TRBD1. J gave up 4 bases and V 1 base, and 3 bases lay outside the gene matches. Germline CDR1 reads SGHNT; CDR2 reads YYREEE (reference sequence). The CDR3 contains 14 residues. The CDR3 coding sequence is TGTGCCAGCAGCTTGCCGACAGGGCCAGATACGCAGTATTTT. Encoded protein: CASSLPTGPDTQYF.